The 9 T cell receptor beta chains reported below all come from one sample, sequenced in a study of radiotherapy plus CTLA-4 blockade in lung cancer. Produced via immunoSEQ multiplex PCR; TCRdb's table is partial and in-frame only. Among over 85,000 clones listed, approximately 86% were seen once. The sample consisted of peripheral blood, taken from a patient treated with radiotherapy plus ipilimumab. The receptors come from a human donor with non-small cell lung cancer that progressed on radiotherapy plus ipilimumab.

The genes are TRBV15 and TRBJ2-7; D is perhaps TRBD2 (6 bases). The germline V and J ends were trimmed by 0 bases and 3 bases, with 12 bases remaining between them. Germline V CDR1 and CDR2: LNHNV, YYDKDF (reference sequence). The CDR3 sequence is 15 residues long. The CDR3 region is CATSREAEGSYEQYF. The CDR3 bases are TGTGCCACCAGCAGAGAGGCGGAGGGGAGCTACGAGCAGTACTTC.

DNA for the CDR3: TGTGCCAGCAGCGCTAGGGGGAACACCGGGGAGCTGTTTTTT. As protein: CASSARGNTGELFF. The chain links TRBV9 to TRBJ2-2; D might be TRBD1 (5 bases). V was trimmed by 3 bases and J by 1 base, leaving 7 bases between them. This CDR3 is built from 14 residues. The germline V gene encodes CDR1 SGDLS and CDR2 YYNGEE.

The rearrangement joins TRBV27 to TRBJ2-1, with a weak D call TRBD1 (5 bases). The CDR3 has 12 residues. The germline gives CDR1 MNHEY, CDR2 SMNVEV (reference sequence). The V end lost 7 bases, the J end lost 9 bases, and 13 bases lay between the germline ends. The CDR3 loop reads CASKWGYGEQFF. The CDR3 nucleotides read TGTGCCAGCAAATGGGGCTACGGTGAGCAGTTCTTC.

CDR3 sequence: CASSPIGTGTEKLFF. The CDR3 DNA reads as TGTGCCAGCAGCCCGATTGGGACAGGGACTGAAAAACTGTTTTTT. The genes are TRBV11-2 and TRBJ1-4, with 9 positions matching TRBD1. This CDR3 has 15 residues. The V and J ends lost 5 bases and 7 bases, in that order; junction bases with no gene match: 8. The germline gives CDR1 SGHAT, CDR2 FQNNGV.

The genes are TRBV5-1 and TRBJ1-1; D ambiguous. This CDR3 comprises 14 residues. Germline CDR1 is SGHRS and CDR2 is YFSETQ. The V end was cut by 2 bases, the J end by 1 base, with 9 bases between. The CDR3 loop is CASSLGLENTEAFF. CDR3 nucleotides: TGCGCCAGCAGCTTAGGACTTGAGAACACTGAAGCTTTCTTT. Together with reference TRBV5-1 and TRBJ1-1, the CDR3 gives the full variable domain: KAGVTQTPRYLIKTRGQQVTLSCSPISGHRSVSWYQQTPGQGLQFLFEYFSETQRNKGNFPGRFSGRQFSNSRSEMNVSTLELGDSALYLCASSLGLENTEAFFGQGTRLTVV.

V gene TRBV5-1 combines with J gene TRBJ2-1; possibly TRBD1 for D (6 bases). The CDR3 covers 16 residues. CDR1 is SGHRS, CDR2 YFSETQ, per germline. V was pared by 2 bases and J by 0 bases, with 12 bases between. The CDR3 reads CASSLWDTGSYNEQFF. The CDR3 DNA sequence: TGCGCCAGCAGCTTATGGGACACGGGCTCCTACAATGAGCAGTTCTTC.

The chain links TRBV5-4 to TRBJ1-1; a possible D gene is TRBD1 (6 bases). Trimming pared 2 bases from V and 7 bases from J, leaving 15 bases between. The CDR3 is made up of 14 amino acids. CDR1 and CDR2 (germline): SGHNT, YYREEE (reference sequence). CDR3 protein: CASSFNFRGGEAFF. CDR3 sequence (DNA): TGTGCCAGCAGCTTTAACTTTAGGGGGGGTGAAGCTTTCTTT.

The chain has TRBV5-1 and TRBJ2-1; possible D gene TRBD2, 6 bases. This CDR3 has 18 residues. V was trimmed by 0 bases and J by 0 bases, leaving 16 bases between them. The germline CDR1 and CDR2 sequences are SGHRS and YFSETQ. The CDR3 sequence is CASSLARTGEGSYNEQFF. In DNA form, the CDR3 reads TGCGCCAGCAGCTTGGCCAGGACGGGAGAGGGCTCCTACAATGAGCAGTTCTTC.

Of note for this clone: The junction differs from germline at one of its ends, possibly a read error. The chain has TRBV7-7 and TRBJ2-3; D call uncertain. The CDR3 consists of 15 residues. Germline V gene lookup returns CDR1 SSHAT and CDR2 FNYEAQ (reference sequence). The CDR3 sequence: CASSSGLGGTDTQYF. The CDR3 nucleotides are TGTGCTAGCAGCTCCGGGCTTGGGGGCACAGATACGCAGTATTTT.